This record looks at one T cell receptor beta chain sequence and its context. The sorted libraries were made from 750,000 to 1,000,000 CD4+ or CD8+ T cells. The data were taken from a study of neurological immune-mediated disorders. Whenever a sequencing run was performed, it yielded over 170 million TCR-beta sequences from 15-18 subjects. TCRdb used MiXCR to reprocess the 5' RACE reads, holding one entry per CDR3 protein. The sample consists of about 21,000 distinct CDR3 sequences, approximately 7.8% of them appearing once. V was cut by 6 bases and J by 8 bases, with 24 bases left in between. Germline loops: CDR1 DFQATT, CDR2 SNEGSKA (reference sequence). The CDR3 spans 15 residues.

The chain recombines TRBV20-1 with TRBJ2-3, with D possibly TRBD1 on 6 matching bases. Sequenced material: CD8+ T cells from blood. The origin of this receptor is a woman aged 30 to 39 with HTLV-1-associated myelopathy (HAM/TSP). The CDR3 DNA reads TGCAGTGCCCAATCAGGGGACCAGGTTTTTGGTACGCAGTATTTT. Protein sequence: CSAQSGDQVFGTQYF.